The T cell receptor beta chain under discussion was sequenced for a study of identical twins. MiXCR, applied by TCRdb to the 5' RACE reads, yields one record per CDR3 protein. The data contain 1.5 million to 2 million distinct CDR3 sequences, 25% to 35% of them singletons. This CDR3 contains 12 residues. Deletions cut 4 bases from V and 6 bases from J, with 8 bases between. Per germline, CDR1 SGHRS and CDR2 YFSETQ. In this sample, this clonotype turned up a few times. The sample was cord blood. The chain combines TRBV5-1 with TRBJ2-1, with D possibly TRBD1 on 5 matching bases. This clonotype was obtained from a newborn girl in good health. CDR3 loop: CASSNTGNEQFF. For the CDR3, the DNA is TGCGCCAGCAGCAACACAGGCAATGAGCAGTTCTTC.